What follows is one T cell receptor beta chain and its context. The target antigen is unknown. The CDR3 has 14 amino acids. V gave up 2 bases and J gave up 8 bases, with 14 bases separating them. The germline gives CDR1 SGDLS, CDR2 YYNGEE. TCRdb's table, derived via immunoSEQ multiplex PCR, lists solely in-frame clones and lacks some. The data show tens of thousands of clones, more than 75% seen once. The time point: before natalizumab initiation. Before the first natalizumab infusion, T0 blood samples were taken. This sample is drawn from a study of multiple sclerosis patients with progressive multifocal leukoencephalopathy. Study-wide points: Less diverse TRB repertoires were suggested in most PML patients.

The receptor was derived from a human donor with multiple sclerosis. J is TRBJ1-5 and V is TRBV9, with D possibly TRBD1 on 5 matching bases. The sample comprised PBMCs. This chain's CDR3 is CASSVGPLGEPQHF. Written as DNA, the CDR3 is TGTGCCAGCAGCGTGGGACCTCTGGGAGAGCCCCAGCATTTT.